This is a list of T cell receptor beta chains from one sample in a study of CD8 T cells in Susac syndrome. MiXCR, run by TCRdb on the immunoSEQ multiplex PCR reads, gives a single entry per CDR3 protein. The sample includes over 150,000 distinct CDR3 sequences, 85% to 95% seen only once; the top ten take about 0.1%. Specimen: CD4+ T cells from PBMCs. These receptors were obtained from a human donor with Susac syndrome. CDR3s include the opening cysteine and the closing phenylalanine or tryptophan. The D gene is left open where the match is weak. A clone size is listed for some rows: how often the clone was seen (once, few, many), or a class if it is expanded.

V	D	J	size	DNA	CDR3
TRBV3-1	TRBD2	TRBJ2-3	-	TGTGCCAGCAGCCAAGATGCTAGCGGAGATACGCAGTATTTT	CASSQDASGDTQYF
TRBV7-8	TRBD1	TRBJ2-1	-	TGTGCCAGCAGCTCCACTCTACCGGGACAGGGACACAATGAGCAGTTCTTC	CASSSTLPGQGHNEQFF
TRBV6-2/TRBV6-3	TRBD1	TRBJ2-7	-	TGTGCCAGCAGACCGGGCGGGACAGGACTATACGAGCAGTACTTC	CASRPGGTGLYEQYF
TRBV28	-	TRBJ1-6	few	TGTGCCAGCAGTTTACGCGACAGTGGTTCACCCCTCCACTTT	CASSLRDSGSPLHF
TRBV13	-	TRBJ1-1	once	TGTGCCAGCAGCTTATCGGGCCCCCAGGGAACGAACACTGAAGCTTTCTTT	CASSLSGPQGTNTEAFF
TRBV4-2	TRBD1	TRBJ1-2	once	TGTGCCAGCAGCCCCCGAAACCGGGACAGGGGTCGGGAAGGCTACACCTTC	CASSPRNRDRGREGYTF
TRBV7-9	TRBD1	TRBJ2-1	-	TGTGCCAGCAGCAGCGGGACAGGGCGAATTGAGCAGTTCTTC	CASSSGTGRIEQFF
TRBV25-1	-	TRBJ2-1	-	TGTGCCAGCTCCGCCTTCAATTCCTACAATGAGCAGTTCTTC	CASSAFNSYNEQFF
TRBV19	-	TRBJ2-7	-	TGTGCCAGTAGTCAGTCGGGGCTCGAGCAGTACTTC	CASSQSGLEQYF
TRBV20-1	TRBD1	TRBJ1-2	-	TGCAGTGGGGTTAACAGGGGGCGACCTGAGTATGGCTACACCTTC	CSGVNRGRPEYGYTF
TRBV12-3/TRBV12-4	-	TRBJ2-1	once	TGTGCCACCACGGGGCTCTCCTACAATGAGCAGTTCTTC	CATTGLSYNEQFF
TRBV12-3/TRBV12-4	-	TRBJ2-1	-	TGTGCCAGCAGTCTACAGGGTACTGAGCAGTTCTTC	CASSLQGTEQFF
TRBV28	TRBD2	TRBJ2-7	-	TGTGCCAGCACCATTTCAATCGGACTAGCCTACGAGCAGTACTTC	CASTISIGLAYEQYF
TRBV6-6	TRBD1	TRBJ2-5	once	TGTGCCAGCAGTTACTCGTTGGACAGGGGGCGGGAGACCCAGTACTTC	CASSYSLDRGRETQYF
TRBV29-1	-	TRBJ1-5	-	TGCAGCGCAACCGGGGAGAATCAGCCCCAGCATTTT	CSATGENQPQHF
TRBV27	TRBD1	TRBJ2-5	-	TGTGCCAGCAGTCCGAACAGACCGGGACAGCAAGAGACCCAGTACTTC	CASSPNRPGQQETQYF
TRBV20-1	-	TRBJ2-1	-	TGCAGTGTGGGACAATACAATGAGCAGTTCTTC	CSVGQYNEQFF
TRBV4-2	TRBD2	TRBJ2-2	-	TGTGCCAGCAGCCAAGAACTAGCGGGAGTAAAGACCGGGGAGCTGTTTTTT	CASSQELAGVKTGELFF
TRBV6-6	TRBD1	TRBJ2-1	-	TGTGCCAGCAGTTACCCTGGGACAGGGCACAATGAGCAGTTCTTC	CASSYPGTGHNEQFF
TRBV3-1	TRBD2	TRBJ2-5	-	TGTGCCAGCAGCCAAGATCCACCTAGCGGGGGCAAAGAGACCCAGTACTTC	CASSQDPPSGGKETQYF